This TCR beta chain was documented in a study of post-analysis software for immune sequencing data (dated by TCRdb to between 2014 and 2017). With respect to the entire study: Disease courses on record covered relapsing-remitting, secondary progressive and progressive-relapsing multiple sclerosis, though some patients had no subtype annotation. Patient repertoires were compared against ten to twelve previously published healthy control repertoires from donors aged roughly 6 to 27 years. A subset of samples was prepared in parallel using single-end sample barcoding, then pooled and co-amplified after Illumina adapter ligation.

What the research found in general, with its limitations: Direct clustering with F measure showed strong co-clustering of samples prepared in the same batch, prompting a batch-effect correction. Multiple sclerosis patients had significantly lower normalized Chao1 diversity than controls, a result that suggests substantial peripheral T-cell clonal expansion. Roughly 5 TRBV segments, including TRBV5-6, TRBV5-1 and TRBV20-1, were significantly more frequent in patients than controls. The multiple sclerosis patient group was slightly younger than the control group.

To note about this clonotype: Its recognized antigen is unknown. Per-nucleotide qualities are absent, and no much larger clonotype sits a single base away.

TCR beta repertoires were profiled from peripheral blood of more than ten young patients with multiple sclerosis to demonstrate the VDJtools post-analysis software. The multiple sclerosis patients were children and adolescents between roughly 6 and 17 years of age. The library was produced with PCR. Instrument used: Illumina HiSeq 2500. Unique molecular identifiers were incorporated into TCR beta cDNA libraries to reduce PCR and sequencing biases. Approximately 500,000 cDNA molecules were obtained per 1 to 10 million input T cells, so each molecule approximated one T cell. Patient libraries were prepared and sequenced with the same protocol used for the earlier healthy control dataset. Within a given batch, samples were prepared together, multiplexed and sequenced on the same HiSeq lane. The authors processed their data as follows. Raw barcoded reads were processed with MIGEC, discarding single-read molecular identifier groups before consensus assembly and CDR3 extraction. VDJtools was used for post-analysis of the clonotype tables, and diversity was normalized by down-sampling every dataset to the size of the smallest sample. To correct batch-related cross-sample contamination, repertoire overlap clustering matched CDR3 amino acid sequences but not nucleotide sequences. Through fastp at Q25 and MiXCR, TCRdb rebuilt clones from the public reads, retaining in-frame beta chains. All rows with the same CDR3 protein become a single entry with the most common DNA and genes. TCRdb assigned the V and J calls; the authors' analysis was not used. Recorded for this sample are 450,000 to 700,000 distinct CDR3 sequences; around 40% of them occurred a single time. The ten most abundant clones make up over 1.5% of the sample.

The CDR3 measures 15 amino acids from cysteine to phenylalanine. Just the 45-base CDR3 DNA is kept, in frame starting at base 1. CDR1 and CDR2, looked up from the germline V gene (reference sequence), are SEHNR and FQNEAQ. V is reduced by 10 bases and J by 0 bases, leaving a spacing of 18 bases between them. This sequence uses TRBV7-9 and TRBJ1-2; perhaps TRBD1 is the D gene, with 6 bases matching. The sample consisted of blood. The sequence was obtained from a girl aged 10 to 17 with multiple sclerosis. In nucleotide form, the sequence is TGTGCCATCCACGGACAGTCTGTTTCTAACTATGGCTACACCTTC. Its protein reads: CAIHGQSVSNYGYTF.